These 10 T cell receptor beta chains came from one sample sequenced in a study of cytomegalovirus exposure and HLA in healthy donors. Both 60 Vbeta primers and 13 Jbeta primers went into the PCR. Sequenced by immunoSEQ multiplex PCR; TCRdb stores in-frame clones only, minus some. Among around 130,000 clones listed, around 77% were seen once. The sample taken for sequencing was PBMCs. The receptors originated from a man in his late teens or twenties in good health and CMV-seropositive.

The V call is TRBV14, the J call TRBJ2-1; TRBD2 agrees at 8 bases. The CDR3 runs to 16 residues. Per germline, CDR1 SGHDN and CDR2 FVKESK. The J segment lost 3 bases and the V segment lost 4 bases, leaving 8 bases of the junction unmatched. The CDR3 here is CASSPFGGVDYNEQFF. The CDR3 DNA follows: TGTGCCAGCAGCCCGTTCGGGGGGGTCGACTACAATGAGCAGTTCTTC.

The rearrangement joins TRBV5-8 to TRBJ1-1, with D possibly matching TRBD1 (6 bases). The germline V gene encodes CDR1 SGHTS and CDR2 YDEGEE. V lost 2 bases to trimming and J lost 9 bases, with 20 bases between them. This CDR3 is 15 amino acids long. In DNA, the CDR3 is TGTGCCAGCAGCTTAGAACAGGGCTGGCTCCCCAAAGCTTTCTTT. This sequence encodes CASSLEQGWLPKAFF. The complete variable domain, with remaining parts taken from reference TRBV5-8 and TRBJ1-1, reads EAGVTQSPTHLIKTRGQQATLRCSPISGHTSVYWYQQALGLGLQFLLWYDEGEERNRGNFPPRFSGRQFPNYSSELNVNALELEDSALYLCASSLEQGWLPKAFFGQGTRLTVV.

The V gene is TRBV9, the J gene TRBJ2-3; TRBD2 aligns across 8 bases. The V gene end was trimmed by 3 bases and the J gene end by 2 bases; junction bases not matched to a gene: 8. The CDR3 contains 16 residues. CDR1 and CDR2 from the germline V gene are SGDLS and YYNGEE. The CDR3 nucleotides read TGTGCCAGCAGCGAAGGCGGGAGGTCCCTCACAGATACGCAGTATTTT. Translating it yields CASSEGGRSLTDTQYF.

The sample holds one count of this clone. The rearrangement joins TRBV5-1 to TRBJ1-4, with unresolved D. The V gene lost 4 bases and the J gene lost 3 bases, with 13 bases spanning the gap. Germline V gives CDR1 SGHRS, CDR2 YFSETQ. The CDR3 spans 15 residues. The DNA for the CDR3 is TGCGCCAGCAGCCCCGGACTTCAGTCTAATGAAAAACTGTTTTTT. Protein sequence: CASSPGLQSNEKLFF.

The gene calls are TRBV11-2 and TRBJ1-1; 11 bases match TRBD1. Germline-derived CDR1 and CDR2 are SGHAT and FQNNGV. V was pared by 7 bases and J by 5 bases, with 12 bases of the junction left unmatched. The CDR3 is 16 amino acids. The CDR3 protein is CASISFVGQGVTEAFF. CDR3 sequence (DNA): TGTGCCAGCATCTCCTTCGTGGGACAGGGGGTTACTGAAGCTTTCTTT.

The chain combines TRBV6-6 with TRBJ1-2, with 9 bases that match TRBD1. Germline values: CDR1 MNHNY, CDR2 SVGAGI (reference sequence). The CDR3 consists of 16 residues. J lost 2 bases, V lost 0 bases, and 4 bases had no gene match. This CDR3 reads CASSYSGGQGNYGYTF. CDR3 bases: TGTGCCAGCAGTTACTCGGGGGGACAGGGAAACTATGGCTACACCTTC.

This clone was observed a single time. The CDR3 nucleotides read TGTGCCAGCGGGGGGGTGAGCAATCAGCCCCAGCATTTT. Protein product: CASGGVSNQPQHF. The rearrangement links TRBV7-8 to TRBJ1-5; perhaps TRBD1 as D (5 bases). Germline V CDR1 and CDR2: SGHVS, FQNEAQ. The CDR3 is 13 amino acids. Trimming cost V 8 bases and J 1 base, with 9 bases left between them.

The rearrangement links TRBV19 to TRBJ2-5; 11 nucleotides agree with TRBD2. With V trimmed by 4 bases and J by 3 bases, 13 bases remained unmatched. CDR1 is LNHDA and CDR2 is SQIVND in the germline V gene (reference sequence). This CDR3 spans 18 amino acids. The CDR3 nucleotides read TGTGCCAGTAGTACCCCCCTGGGGGCGACTAGCGGGAAAGAGACCCAGTACTTC. Amino acid sequence: CASSTPLGATSGKETQYF. The full variable domain, rest sourced from reference TRBV19 and TRBJ2-5, is DGGITQSPKYLFRKEGQNVTLSCEQNLNHDAMYWYRQDPGQGLRLIYYSQIVNDFQKGDIAEGYSVSREKKESFPLTVTSAQKNPTAFYLCASSTPLGATSGKETQYFGPGTRLLVL.

The chain has TRBV10-3 and TRBJ2-1; TRBD2 agrees at 7 bases. Germline CDR1 reads ENHRY; CDR2 reads SYGVKD. Trimming cost V 6 bases and J 0 bases; bases outside gene matches: 8. The CDR3 is made up of 16 amino acids. The CDR3 here is CAIRVSGVSSYNEQFF. DNA of the CDR3: TGTGCCATCAGAGTAAGCGGGGTAAGCTCCTACAATGAGCAGTTCTTC.

The chain carries TRBV18 and TRBJ2-3, with unresolved D. The CDR3 covers 15 residues. The germline gives CDR1 KGHSH, CDR2 LQKENI. V lost 6 bases and J lost 1, with 14 bases in between. In DNA, the CDR3 is TGTGCCAGCTCCCCAGGTGCGCAGGGCACAGATACGCAGTATTTT. It specifies CASSPGAQGTDTQYF.